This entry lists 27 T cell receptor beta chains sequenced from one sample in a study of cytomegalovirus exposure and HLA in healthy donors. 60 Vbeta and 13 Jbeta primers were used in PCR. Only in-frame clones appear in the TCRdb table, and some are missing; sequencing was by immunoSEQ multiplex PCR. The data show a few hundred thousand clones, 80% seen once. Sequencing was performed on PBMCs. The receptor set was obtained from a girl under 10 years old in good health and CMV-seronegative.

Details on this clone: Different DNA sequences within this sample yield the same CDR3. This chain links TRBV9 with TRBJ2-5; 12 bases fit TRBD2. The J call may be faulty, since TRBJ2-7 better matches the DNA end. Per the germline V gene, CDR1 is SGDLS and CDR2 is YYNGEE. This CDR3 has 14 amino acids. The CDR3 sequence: CASSSGLAGYEQYF. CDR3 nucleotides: TGTGCCAGCAGCTCCGGACTAGCGGGGTACGAGCAGTACTTC.

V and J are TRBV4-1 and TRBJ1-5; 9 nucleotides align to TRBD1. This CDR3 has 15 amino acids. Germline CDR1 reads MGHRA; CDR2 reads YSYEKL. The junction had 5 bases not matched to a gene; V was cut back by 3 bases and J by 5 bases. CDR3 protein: CASSQGDREYQPQHF. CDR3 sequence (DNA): TGCGCCAGCAGCCAGGGGGACAGGGAGTATCAGCCCCAGCATTTT.

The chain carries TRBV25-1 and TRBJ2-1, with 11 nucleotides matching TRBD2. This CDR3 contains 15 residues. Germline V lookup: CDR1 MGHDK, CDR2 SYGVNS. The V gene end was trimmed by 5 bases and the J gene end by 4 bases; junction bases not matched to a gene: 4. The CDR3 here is CASSRASGGYNEQFF. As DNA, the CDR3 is TGTGCCAGCAGTCGCGCTAGCGGGGGGTACAATGAGCAGTTCTTC.

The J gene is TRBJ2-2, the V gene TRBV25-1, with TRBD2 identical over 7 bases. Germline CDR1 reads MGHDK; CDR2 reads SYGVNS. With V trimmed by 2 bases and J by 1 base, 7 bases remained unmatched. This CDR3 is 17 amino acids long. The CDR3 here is CASSEVPGGMNTGELFF. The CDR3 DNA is TGTGCCAGCAGTGAAGTCCCCGGGGGGATGAACACCGGGGAGCTGTTTTTT.

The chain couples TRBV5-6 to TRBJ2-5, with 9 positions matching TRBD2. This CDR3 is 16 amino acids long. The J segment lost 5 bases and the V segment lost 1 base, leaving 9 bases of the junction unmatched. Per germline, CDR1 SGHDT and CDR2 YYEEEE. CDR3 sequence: CASSLLGGGASETQYF. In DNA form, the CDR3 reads TGTGCCAGCAGCTTGCTCGGCGGGGGGGCCTCGGAGACCCAGTACTTC.

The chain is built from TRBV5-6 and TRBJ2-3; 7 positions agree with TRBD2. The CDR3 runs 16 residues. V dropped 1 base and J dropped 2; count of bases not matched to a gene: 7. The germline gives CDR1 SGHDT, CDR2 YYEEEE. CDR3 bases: TGTGCCAGCAGCTTGTCCCTAGCGGACCCCACAGATACGCAGTATTTT. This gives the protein CASSLSLADPTDTQYF.

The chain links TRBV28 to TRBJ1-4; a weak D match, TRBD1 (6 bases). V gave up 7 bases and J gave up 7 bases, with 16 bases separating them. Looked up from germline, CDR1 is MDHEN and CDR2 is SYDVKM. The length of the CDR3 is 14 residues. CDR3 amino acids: CASTGTGLPEKLFF. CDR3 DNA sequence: TGTGCCAGCACAGGAACAGGGTTACCTGAAAAACTGTTTTTT.

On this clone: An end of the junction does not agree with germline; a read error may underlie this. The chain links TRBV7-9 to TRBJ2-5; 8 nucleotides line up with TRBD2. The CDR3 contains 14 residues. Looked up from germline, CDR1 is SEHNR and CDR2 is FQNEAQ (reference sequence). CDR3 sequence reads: CSSSLLAGQETQYF. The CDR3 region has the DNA TGTTCCAGCAGCTTGCTAGCGGGCCAAGAGACCCAGTACTTC.

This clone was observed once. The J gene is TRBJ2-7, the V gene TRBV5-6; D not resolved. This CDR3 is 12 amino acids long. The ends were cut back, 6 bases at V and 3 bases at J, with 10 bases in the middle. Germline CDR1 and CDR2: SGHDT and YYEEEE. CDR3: CASTGVGYEQYF. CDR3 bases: TGTGCCAGCACCGGAGTAGGCTACGAGCAGTACTTC. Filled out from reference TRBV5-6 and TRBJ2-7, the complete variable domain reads DAGVTQSPTHLIKTRGQQVTLRCSPKSGHDTVSWYQQALGQGPQFIFQYYEEEERQRGNFPDRFSGHQFPNYSSELNVNALLLGDSALYLCASTGVGYEQYFGPGTRLTVT.

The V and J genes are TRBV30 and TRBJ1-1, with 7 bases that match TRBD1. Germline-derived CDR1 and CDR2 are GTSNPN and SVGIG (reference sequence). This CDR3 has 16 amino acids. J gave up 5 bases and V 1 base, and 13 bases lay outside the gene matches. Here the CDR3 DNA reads TGTGCCTGGAGTGGCGACAGGGTTCGGGGGTGGACTGAAGCTTTCTTT. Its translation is CAWSGDRVRGWTEAFF.

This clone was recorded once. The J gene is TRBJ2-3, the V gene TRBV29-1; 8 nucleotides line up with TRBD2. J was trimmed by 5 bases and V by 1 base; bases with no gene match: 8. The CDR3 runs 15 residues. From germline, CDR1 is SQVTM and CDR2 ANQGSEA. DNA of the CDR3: TGCAGCGTTGAAGGGGGTAGCGGGGTCCAAGATACGCAGTATTTT. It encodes CSVEGGSGVQDTQYF.

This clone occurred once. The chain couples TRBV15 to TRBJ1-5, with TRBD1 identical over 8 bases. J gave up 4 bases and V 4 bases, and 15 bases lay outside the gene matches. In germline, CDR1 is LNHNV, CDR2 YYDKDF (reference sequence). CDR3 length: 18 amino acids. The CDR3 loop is CATSTARGPGIANQPQHF. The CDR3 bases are TGTGCCACCAGCACAGCCAGGGGGCCTGGAATAGCAAATCAGCCCCAGCATTTT.

CDR3 sequence: CASSLLGQGDGYTF. CDR3 bases: TGTGCCAGCAGCTTACTGGGACAGGGAGACGGCTACACCTTC. V and J are TRBV7-9 and TRBJ1-2, with TRBD1 matching over 9 bases. Germline V gene lookup returns CDR1 SEHNR and CDR2 FQNEAQ (reference sequence). The CDR3 covers 14 residues. The junction had 6 bases not matched to a gene; V was cut back by 2 bases and J by 8 bases.

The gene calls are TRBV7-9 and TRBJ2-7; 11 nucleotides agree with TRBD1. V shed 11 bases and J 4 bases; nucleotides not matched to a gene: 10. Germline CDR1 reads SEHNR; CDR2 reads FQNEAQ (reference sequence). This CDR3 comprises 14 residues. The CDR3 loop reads CAVFPGTGGYEQYF. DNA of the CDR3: TGTGCCGTATTTCCCGGGACAGGGGGATACGAGCAGTACTTC.

The CDR3 spells CASSVERGGSGNTIYF. The CDR3 DNA follows: TGTGCCAGCAGTGTCGAGAGGGGGGGCTCTGGAAACACCATATATTTT. The chain carries TRBV2 and TRBJ1-3; a weak D match, TRBD1 (6 bases). Germline assignment: CDR1 SNHLY and CDR2 FYNNEI. Trimming cost V 4 bases and J 0 bases, with 13 bases left between them. There are 16 residues in the CDR3.

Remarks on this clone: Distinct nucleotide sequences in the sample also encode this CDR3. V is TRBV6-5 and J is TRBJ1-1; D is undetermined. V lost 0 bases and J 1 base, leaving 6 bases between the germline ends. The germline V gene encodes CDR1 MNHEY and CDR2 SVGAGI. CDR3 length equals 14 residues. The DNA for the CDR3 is TGTGCCAGCAGTTACTCGGCAGGGAACACTGAAGCTTTCTTT. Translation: CASSYSAGNTEAFF.

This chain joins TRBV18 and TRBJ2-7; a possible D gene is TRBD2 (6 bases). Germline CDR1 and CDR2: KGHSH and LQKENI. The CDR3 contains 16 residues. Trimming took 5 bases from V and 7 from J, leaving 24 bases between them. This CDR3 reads CASSGGPGHFSLEQYF. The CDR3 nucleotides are TGTGCCAGCTCAGGAGGGCCCGGCCACTTTTCCCTGGAGCAGTACTTC.

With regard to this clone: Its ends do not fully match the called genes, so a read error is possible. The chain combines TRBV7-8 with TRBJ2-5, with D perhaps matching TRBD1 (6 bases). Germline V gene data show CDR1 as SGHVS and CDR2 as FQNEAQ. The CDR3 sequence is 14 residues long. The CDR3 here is CASSLAVKGENQYF. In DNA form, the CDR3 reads TGTGCCAGCAGCTTAGCAGTGAAGGGGGAGAACCAGTACTTC.

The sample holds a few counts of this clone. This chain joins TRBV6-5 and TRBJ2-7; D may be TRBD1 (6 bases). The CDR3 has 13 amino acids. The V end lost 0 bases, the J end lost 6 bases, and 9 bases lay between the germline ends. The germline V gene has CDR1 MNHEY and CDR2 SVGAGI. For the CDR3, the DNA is TGTGCCAGCAGTTACTCCTCGGACAGCGAGCAGTACTTC. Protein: CASSYSSDSEQYF.

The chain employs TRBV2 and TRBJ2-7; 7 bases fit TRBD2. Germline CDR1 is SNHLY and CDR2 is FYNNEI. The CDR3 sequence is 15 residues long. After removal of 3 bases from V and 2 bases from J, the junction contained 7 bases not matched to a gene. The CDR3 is CASSDSGLVTYEQYF. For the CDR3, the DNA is TGTGCCAGCAGTGATAGCGGGCTTGTCACCTACGAGCAGTACTTC.

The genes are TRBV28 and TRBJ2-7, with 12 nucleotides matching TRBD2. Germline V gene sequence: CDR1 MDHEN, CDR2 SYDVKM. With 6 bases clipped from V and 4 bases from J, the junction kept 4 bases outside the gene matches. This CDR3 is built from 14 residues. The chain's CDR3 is CASRRGLAGYEQYF. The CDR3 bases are TGTGCCAGCAGACGGGGACTAGCGGGTTACGAGCAGTACTTC.

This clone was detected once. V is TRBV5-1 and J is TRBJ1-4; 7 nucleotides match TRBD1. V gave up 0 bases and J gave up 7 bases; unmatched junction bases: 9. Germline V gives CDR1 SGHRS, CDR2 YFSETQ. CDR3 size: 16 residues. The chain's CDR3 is CASSLEPRGNGEKLFF. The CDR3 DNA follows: TGCGCCAGCAGCTTGGAGCCCAGGGGGAACGGTGAAAAACTGTTTTTT.

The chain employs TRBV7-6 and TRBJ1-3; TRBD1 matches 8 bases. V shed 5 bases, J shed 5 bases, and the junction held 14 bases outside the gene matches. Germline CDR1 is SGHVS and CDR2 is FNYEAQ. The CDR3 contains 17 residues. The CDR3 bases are TGTGCCAGCAGCGAAGCCGGAGGACAGGGAGGCAGAAACACCATATATTTT. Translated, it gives CASSEAGGQGGRNTIYF.

The CDR3 reads CASSDSGQSSPEAFF. Written as DNA, the CDR3 is TGCGCCAGCAGTGACTCCGGACAGTCTTCGCCTGAAGCTTTCTTT. The chain is built from TRBV10-2 and TRBJ1-1; D may be TRBD1 (6 bases). Germline V lookup: CDR1 WSHSY, CDR2 SAAADI. V shed 3 bases and J shed 6 bases, with 17 bases lying between them. CDR3 length: 15 amino acids.

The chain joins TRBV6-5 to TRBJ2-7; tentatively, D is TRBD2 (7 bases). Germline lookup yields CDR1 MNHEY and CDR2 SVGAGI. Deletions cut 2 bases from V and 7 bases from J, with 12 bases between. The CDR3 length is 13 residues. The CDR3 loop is CASSYGGAVEQYF. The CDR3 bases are TGTGCCAGCAGTTACGGGGGGGCGGTTGAGCAGTACTTC.

The CDR3 protein is CASSPRTALNYGYTF. In nucleotides, the CDR3 is TGTGCCAGCAGCCCAAGGACAGCACTTAACTATGGCTACACCTTC. This rearrangement joins TRBV6-5 to TRBJ1-2; perhaps TRBD1 as D (6 bases). The V gene's germline CDR1 is MNHEY and CDR2 SVGAGI. V was shortened by 6 bases and J by 1 base, with 15 bases between the two germline ends. This CDR3 has 15 residues.

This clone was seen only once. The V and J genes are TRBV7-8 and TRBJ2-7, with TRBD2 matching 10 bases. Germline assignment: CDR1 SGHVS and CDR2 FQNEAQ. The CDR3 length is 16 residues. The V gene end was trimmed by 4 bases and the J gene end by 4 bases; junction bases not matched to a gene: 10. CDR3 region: CASSSTAGTSAYEQYF. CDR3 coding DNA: TGTGCCAGCAGCTCAACCGCCGGGACTAGCGCGTACGAGCAGTACTTC.